Below are 5 T cell receptor beta chains sequenced from a single sample in a study of esophageal squamous cell carcinoma under preoperative chemotherapy. Time point reported: before preoperative PTX-NDP chemotherapy. In TCRdb, the PCR reads were re-called with MiXCR into one record per CDR3 protein. The table has roughly 15,000 distinct CDR3 sequences, 40% to 50% seen once. This sample was obtained from a patient given preoperative chemotherapy. These receptors were collected from a human donor with esophageal squamous cell carcinoma. The donor label of this sample is uncertain.

This clonotype counts as medium-sized. The chain is built from TRBV6-1 and TRBJ2-7; D gene uncertain. The V gene's germline CDR1 is MNHNS and CDR2 SASEGT. Trimming left V 2 bases short and J 0 bases short, with 2 bases between. The CDR3 runs 12 residues. The CDR3 DNA follows: TGTGCCAGCAGTGAACACTCCTACGAGCAGTACTTC. Translation gives CASSEHSYEQYF.

At least ten counts were recorded for this clonotype. This sequence joins TRBV7-2 and TRBJ2-4, with 9 nucleotides matching TRBD1. Germline CDR1 is SGHTA and CDR2 is FQGNSA. With 5 bases clipped from V and 7 bases from J, the junction kept 6 bases outside the gene matches. The CDR3 has 14 amino acids. The CDR3 loop is CASSPPGTGNIQYF. CDR3 DNA sequence: TGTGCCAGCAGCCCACCCGGGACAGGGAACATTCAGTACTTC.

This chain links TRBV11-3 with TRBJ2-1; 15 positions match TRBD2. This CDR3 region has 16 residues. Per germline, CDR1 SGHNT and CDR2 YENEEA. The V segment lost 1 base and the J segment 9 bases; nucleotides outside the gene matches: 4. CDR3 nucleotides: TGTGCCAGCAGCTTAGCGGGGACTAGCGGGAGGCTTGAGCAGTTCTTC. Its translation: CASSLAGTSGRLEQFF.

The gene calls are TRBV27 and TRBJ1-1; 8 nucleotides line up with TRBD1. This CDR3 comprises 14 residues. Looked up from germline, CDR1 is MNHEY and CDR2 is SMNVEV (reference sequence). Trimming removed 8 bases from V and 4 bases from J; junction bases left unmatched: 9. The CDR3 bases are TGTGCCAGCGGACCAGGGGGCGCGGTCACTGAAGCTTTCTTT. Encoded protein: CASGPGGAVTEAFF.

This sequence joins TRBV6-1 and TRBJ2-3, with 9 bases matching TRBD2. Near its end, the DNA agrees better with TRBJ2-7, so the J call may be wrong. Germline CDR1 and CDR2: MNHNS and SASEGT. This CDR3 contains 14 residues. The CDR3 loop is CASISTAGGIEQYF. CDR3 bases: TGTGCCAGCATCTCAACGGCGGGAGGGATCGAGCAGTACTTC.